One sample yielded the 30 T cell receptor beta chains listed below, sequenced in a study of T cell clonality in common variable immunodeficiency. Only in-frame clones appear in the TCRdb table, and some are missing; sequencing was by immunoSEQ multiplex PCR. Observed are approximately 60,000 clones, no singletons, with the top ten taking 0.83%. Input material: peripheral blood mononuclear cells. These receptors were obtained from a person between 18 and 75 years old in good health.

This clone was seen at least ten times. The sequenced fragment ends 3 residues before the CDR3 boundary, so the rest is inferred from the germline J gene. The chain links TRBV4-1 to TRBJ1-2; tentative D call: TRBD1 (6 bases). The CDR3 totals 15 residues. Germline CDR1 reads MGHRA; CDR2 reads YSYEKL. Trimming took 1 base from V and 4 from J, leaving 13 bases between them. The chain's CDR3 is CASSQGAQGSYGYTF. The sequenced part of the CDR3 DNA is TGCGCCAGCAGCCAAGGCGCACAGGGTTCCTATGGC.

This clone was observed many times. Read data end 3 residues before the CDR3 end; the end is taken from the germline J gene. The rearrangement uses TRBV2 and TRBJ2-3, with TRBD2 matching over 12 bases. The CDR3 loop spans 15 amino acids. Trimming cost V 4 bases and J 4 bases; bases outside gene matches: 3. Germline V lookup: CDR1 SNHLY, CDR2 FYNNEI. Partial CDR3 DNA: TGTGCCAGCAGTGTGGCTAGCGGGGGGGCAGATACG. It encodes CASSVASGGADT. The full CDR3 sequence reads CASSVASGGADTQYF.

This clone came up many times. The observed sequence ends 3 residues before the CDR3 terminus, with the missing tail filled in from the germline J gene. This chain uses TRBV7-2 with TRBJ2-5; D not certain. This CDR3 contains 14 residues. Germline assignment: CDR1 SGHTA and CDR2 FQGNSA. The germline V and J ends were trimmed by 2 bases and 2 bases, with 9 bases remaining between them. This CDR3 is CASSLNRIQETQYF. The covered CDR3 bases are TGTGCCAGCAGCTTAAACAGAATTCAAGAGACC.

This clone showed up many times. A read error may produce the germline difference seen at one junction end. The read ends 3 residues early relative to the CDR3; the germline J gene fills the gap. V is TRBV5-4 and J is TRBJ2-3, with 8 bases fitting TRBD1. The germline gives CDR1 SGHNT, CDR2 YYREEE (reference sequence). The CDR3 spans 16 residues. Incomplete CDR3 DNA: TGTGCCAGCAGTTTGGGACAGGCGGAGGGCTCAGATACG. Translating gives CASSLGQAEGSDT. The CDR3 reads in full as CASSLGQAEGSDTQYF.

This clone appeared many times. Sequencing ends 3 residues short of the CDR3 end; the germline J gene provides the rest. The V call is TRBV6-1, the J call TRBJ2-2; D perhaps matches TRBD2 (5 bases). Germline CDR1 reads MNHNS; CDR2 reads SASEGT. This CDR3 has 14 residues. The ends were cut back, 4 bases at V and 0 bases at J, with 6 bases in the middle. The CDR3 here is CASSVGANTGELFF. The CDR3 DNA, read in part, is TGTGCCAGCAGTGTCGGGGCGAACACCGGGGAG.

There are many counts of this clone. The read ends 3 residues before the CDR3 terminus; that terminus is restored from the germline J gene. The rearrangement links TRBV5-6 to TRBJ1-2, with unresolved D. The CDR3 runs to 15 residues. CDR1 and CDR2 from the germline V gene are SGHDT and YYEEEE. The V gene lost 1 base and the J gene lost 4 bases, with 14 bases spanning the gap. This CDR3 is CASSLNQARIYGYTF. CDR3 DNA (partial): TGTGCCAGCAGCTTGAACCAGGCCCGTATCTATGGC.

This clone came up many times. The CDR3 end lies 3 residues beyond the end of the read and is filled in from the germline J gene. V is TRBV6-2 or TRBV6-3 and J is TRBJ2-3; 11 bases are shared with TRBD1. The J segment lost 3 bases and the V segment lost 2 bases, leaving 4 bases of the junction unmatched. The CDR3 contains 16 residues. The V gene's germline CDR1 is MNHEY and CDR2 SVGEGT. The sequenced CDR3 bases are TGTGCCAGCAGTTACGGAGGACAGGGGGCAACAGATACG. Amino acid sequence: CASSYGGQGATDT. The entire CDR3 reads CASSYGGQGATDTQYF.

The table lists this clone with many counts. Read data end 3 residues before the CDR3 end; the end is taken from the germline J gene. J is TRBJ2-3 and V is TRBV7-8; D uncertain. V gave up 0 bases and J gave up 5 bases, with 12 bases separating them. This CDR3 comprises 15 residues. From germline, CDR1 is SGHVS and CDR2 FQNEAQ. The CDR3 loop is CASSLAGHALDTQYF. CDR3 bases read: TGTGCCAGCAGCTTAGCAGGCCATGCCTTAGATACG.

This clone was recorded at least ten times. CDR3 residues: CSADGLAGHTGELFF. CDR3 DNA, as far as it was read: TGCAGCGCTGACGGACTAGCGGGACACACCGGGGAG. The chain combines TRBV29-1 with TRBJ2-2; 12 bases match TRBD2. The read ends 3 residues early relative to the CDR3; the germline J gene fills the gap. Germline CDR1 is SQVTM and CDR2 is ANQGSEA. Trimming took 7 bases from V and 3 from J; bases not matched to a gene: 6. The CDR3 spans 15 residues.

The sample holds many counts of this clone. The read ends 3 residues before the CDR3 terminus; that terminus is restored from the germline J gene. The chain combines TRBV5-1 with TRBJ1-6; D gene ambiguous. Trimming took 0 bases from V and 0 from J, leaving 4 bases between them. The CDR3 covers 15 residues. Looked up from germline, CDR1 is SGHRS and CDR2 is YFSETQ. The CDR3 here is CASSLDSSYNSPLHF. CDR3 DNA (partial): TGCGCCAGCAGCTTGGACAGCTCCTATAATTCACCC.

In this sample, this clone turned up many times. The read gets to within 3 residues of the CDR3 end, and the germline J gene fills in the rest. The chain employs TRBV20-1 and TRBJ2-2, with 7 bases matching TRBD1. Trimming took 4 bases from V and 7 from J; bases not matched to a gene: 12. This CDR3 comprises 15 residues. Germline V gene data show CDR1 as DFQATT and CDR2 as SNEGSKA (reference sequence). The CDR3 loop reads CSAIPTTGMIGELFF. The sequenced part of the CDR3 DNA is TGCAGTGCTATACCGACGACAGGGATGATCGGGGAG.

On this clone: This same CDR3 is encoded by further DNA sequences in the sample. The CDR3 bases that were read are TGTGCCAGTAGTATTTCCGGGGGAGCTGGAAACACC. This codes for CASSISGGAGNT. The entire CDR3 is CASSISGGAGNTIYF. The chain has TRBV19 and TRBJ1-3; a possible D gene is TRBD1 (5 bases). The sequenced fragment ends 3 residues before the CDR3 boundary, so the rest is inferred from the germline J gene. The CDR3 loop spans 15 amino acids. Germline lookup yields CDR1 LNHDA and CDR2 SQIVND (reference sequence). V lost 3 bases to trimming and J lost 2 bases, with 11 bases between them.

At least ten counts were recorded for this clone. The CDR3 end falls 3 residues outside the read, so it is completed with the germline J gene. The rearrangement joins TRBV27 to TRBJ1-6; TRBD1 matches 7 bases. The V and J ends lost 5 bases and 6 bases, in that order; junction bases with no gene match: 7. The CDR3 covers 15 residues. The germline CDR1 and CDR2 sequences are MNHEY and SMNVEV (reference sequence). The CDR3 is CASSHPGQRNSPLHF. Partial CDR3 DNA: TGTGCCAGCAGTCATCCGGGACAGCGTAATTCACCC.

With regard to this clone: The read ends 3 residues shy of where the CDR3 ends; the end is completed using the germline J gene. The rearrangement links TRBV6-1 to TRBJ1-2, with no clear D. The CDR3 has 16 amino acids. The germline V gene encodes CDR1 MNHNS and CDR2 SASEGT. The covered CDR3 bases are TGTGCCAGCAGTGAAGGGCTGATGCGGGAGGGATACGAC. This codes for CASSEGLMREGYD. The CDR3, in full, reads CASSEGLMREGYDYTF.

This clone was picked up many times. With the read ending 3 residues before the CDR3 end, the germline J gene is used to fill in that end. This rearrangement joins TRBV2 to TRBJ2-1; TRBD2 matches at 13 bases. Germline V gene sequence: CDR1 SNHLY, CDR2 FYNNEI. After removal of 6 bases from V and 4 bases from J, the junction contained 9 bases not matched to a gene. The CDR3 covers 17 residues. CDR3 DNA, as far as it was read: TGTGCCAGCAGCCCCGGGACTAGCGGGATGGCTTACAATGAG. It is translated as CASSPGTSGMAYNE. The whole CDR3 protein is CASSPGTSGMAYNEQFF.

The table lists this clone with many counts. CDR3 residues: CASSLEQFYEQYF. Partial CDR3 DNA: TGTGCCAGCAGCTTGGAACAGTTCTACGAG. The gene calls are TRBV5-5 and TRBJ2-7; no clear D gene. The read ends 3 residues early relative to the CDR3; the germline J gene fills the gap. This CDR3 spans 13 amino acids. Germline CDR1 is SGHKS and CDR2 is YYEKEE (reference sequence). Trimming removed 0 bases at V and 3 bases at J, with 7 bases between.

A note on this clone: The read finishes 3 residues shy of the CDR3 end, and the germline J gene is used to complete it. This chain uses TRBV11-2 with TRBJ2-3, with a tentative D call TRBD1 (6 bases). This CDR3 is built from 15 residues. Germline CDR1 is SGHAT and CDR2 is FQNNGV. The CDR3 loop reads CASSLGLTGRETQYF. Partial CDR3 DNA: TGTGCCAGCAGCTTAGGTCTAACAGGGCGCGAGACG.

Comment on this clone: The CDR3 end is not reached by the read, which stops 3 residues before it; the germline J gene fills it in. The rearrangement links TRBV20-1 to TRBJ2-1; 8 nucleotides line up with TRBD2. This CDR3 contains 16 residues. The germline V gene encodes CDR1 DFQATT and CDR2 SNEGSKA (reference sequence). V lost 0 bases and J lost 9; bases outside the gene matches: 13. The CDR3: CSARDDRGGRRAEQFF. The covered CDR3 bases are TGCAGTGCTAGAGATGACCGGGGGGGCCGAAGAGCTGAG.

This clone was counted at least ten times. The read stops 3 residues short of the end of the CDR3; the missing end is completed from the germline J gene. J is TRBJ1-6 and V is TRBV13, with 7 bases aligning to TRBD1. J lost 9 bases, V lost 3 bases, and 17 bases had no gene match. Germline loops: CDR1 PRHDT, CDR2 FYEKMQ (reference sequence). The CDR3 totals 18 residues. The sequenced CDR3 bases are TGTGCCAGCAGCTTTAGAGGGGGCGGCGGTTCGGGGATTTCACCC. The encoded protein is CASSFRGGGGSGISP. The full-length CDR3 reads as CASSFRGGGGSGISPLHF.

This clone was detected only a few times. The read comes to an end 3 residues before the CDR3 does, leaving the germline J gene to fill in the end. This rearrangement joins TRBV5-5 to TRBJ2-5; D unresolved. CDR1 and CDR2 from the germline V gene are SGHKS and YYEKEE (reference sequence). This CDR3 is built from 14 residues. V was trimmed by 0 bases and J by 1 base, leaving 7 bases between them. The CDR3 protein is CASSLEVIQETQYF. The CDR3 DNA, read in part, is TGTGCCAGCAGCTTGGAGGTAATCCAAGAGACC. Variable domain in full (rest from reference TRBV5-5 and TRBJ2-5): DAGVTQSPTHLIKTRGQQVTLRCSPISGHKSVSWYQQVLGQGPQFIFQYYEKEERGRGNFPDRFSARQFPNYSSELNVNALLLGDSALYLCASSLEVIQETQYFGPGTRLLVL.

This clone was seen many times. Read data end 3 residues before the CDR3 end; the end is taken from the germline J gene. The chain combines TRBV9 with TRBJ2-5, with 8 bases lining up with TRBD2. Germline V gene data show CDR1 as SGDLS and CDR2 as YYNGEE. This CDR3 spans 14 amino acids. V shed 3 bases, J shed 5 bases, and the junction held 6 bases outside the gene matches. The sequenced part of the CDR3 DNA is TGTGCCAGCAGCGGTAGCGGGGCTCGGGAGACC. Protein sequence: CASSGSGARET. The whole CDR3 region reads CASSGSGARETQYF.

This clone was observed many times. Read coverage stops 3 residues before the CDR3 terminus; the germline J gene supplies the remainder. The V call is TRBV19, the J call TRBJ2-2; TRBD1 matches at 9 bases. This CDR3 comprises 14 residues. Looked up from germline, CDR1 is LNHDA and CDR2 is SQIVND (reference sequence). After removal of 6 bases from V and 6 bases from J, the junction contained 5 bases not matched to a gene. Incomplete CDR3 DNA: TGTGCCAGTAGAGTGGACAGGGGTTCCGGGGAG. Amino acid sequence: CASRVDRGSGE. The CDR3 in its entirety is CASRVDRGSGELFF.

This clone came up many times. The CDR3 is CASSRVLAGYEQYF. The part of the CDR3 DNA that was read is TGTGCCAGCAGCCGCGTGCTAGCCGGATACGAG. The chain couples TRBV7-9 to TRBJ2-7, with a weak D call TRBD2 (5 bases). The read comes to an end 3 residues before the CDR3 does, leaving the germline J gene to fill in the end. In germline, CDR1 is SEHNR, CDR2 FQNEAQ (reference sequence). The CDR3 has 14 residues. Trimming took 5 bases from V and 4 from J, leaving 15 bases between them.

This clone was counted many times. The read gets to within 3 residues of the CDR3 end, and the germline J gene fills in the rest. J is TRBJ2-2 and V is TRBV19, with D tentatively TRBD1 (6 bases). V shed 0 bases and J shed 6 bases, with 14 bases lying between them. The CDR3 is 16 residues long. The germline V gene encodes CDR1 LNHDA and CDR2 SQIVND (reference sequence). CDR3 DNA, as far as it was read: TGTGCCAGTAGTATAGACTCCTCGACAGGACCCGGGGAG. Protein product: CASSIDSSTGPGE. The full-length CDR3 reads as CASSIDSSTGPGELFF.

Regarding this clone: The read terminates 3 residues ahead of where the CDR3 ends, so the germline J gene completes it. The chain carries TRBV5-1 and TRBJ2-2; TRBD2 is a possible D gene (5 bases). The germline CDR1 and CDR2 sequences are SGHRS and YFSETQ. Trimming removed 4 bases from V and 6 bases from J, with 13 bases in between. CDR3 length equals 14 residues. The CDR3: CASSEISVPGELFF. The covered CDR3 bases are TGCGCCAGCAGCGAGATTAGCGTCCCCGGGGAG.

This clone showed up many times. The CDR3 goes on 3 residues after the read ends, and that part is filled in from the germline J gene. V gene TRBV28 combines with J gene TRBJ2-3; TRBD1 is a possible D gene (6 bases). Germline assignment: CDR1 MDHEN and CDR2 SYDVKM. V lost 4 bases and J lost 1, with 12 bases in between. The CDR3 covers 15 residues. Partial CDR3 DNA: TGTGCCAGCAGTTCCGGACAGTTTCGCACAGATACG. Residues: CASSSGQFRTDT. The entire CDR3 reads CASSSGQFRTDTQYF.

This clone has ten or more counts. The read is 3 residues too short to cover the CDR3 end, so that end is filled in from the germline J gene. This chain uses TRBV20-1 with TRBJ2-1; weak D call: TRBD1 (6 bases). This CDR3 contains 15 residues. Deletions cut 0 bases from V and 0 bases from J, with 9 bases between. The V gene's germline CDR1 is DFQATT and CDR2 SNEGSKA (reference sequence). The CDR3 is CSARDEGGSYNEQFF. The part of the CDR3 DNA that was read is TGCAGTGCTAGAGATGAAGGGGGCTCCTACAATGAG.

This clone has a count of ten or more. The DNA ends 3 residues before the CDR3 does, and the rest of the CDR3 is filled in from the germline J gene. The chain has TRBV2 and TRBJ2-2; maybe TRBD1 (5 bases). CDR1 and CDR2 (germline): SNHLY, FYNNEI. This CDR3 is 15 amino acids long. CDR3 DNA (partial): TGTGCCAGCAGTGAAAAAAGCTCTGGGGCCAACGTG. Translated: CASSEKSSGANV. The complete CDR3 sequence is CASSEKSSGANVLFF.

This clone was seen a few times. Sequencing ends 3 residues short of the CDR3 end; the germline J gene provides the rest. The chain has TRBV7-6 and TRBJ2-2, with a possible D match to TRBD2 (6 bases). The CDR3 totals 13 residues. Germline CDR1 and CDR2: SGHVS and FNYEAQ. This chain's CDR3 is CASSVREDEKLFF. The DNA read from the CDR3 is TGTGCCAGTTCTGTCAGGGAGGATGAAAAG.

This clone was counted ten times or more. Coverage ceases 3 residues before the CDR3 finishes, and the germline J gene fills in the end. This chain connects TRBV19 to TRBJ1-3; TRBD1 matches 7 bases. The V and J ends lost 6 bases and 0 bases, in that order; junction bases with no gene match: 8. This CDR3 region has 16 residues. Germline values: CDR1 LNHDA, CDR2 SQIVND (reference sequence). The CDR3 bases that were read are TGTGCCAGTAGCCCCCGGACAGGTCGCTCTGGAAACACC. Translation: CASSPRTGRSGNT. The whole CDR3 reads CASSPRTGRSGNTIYF.